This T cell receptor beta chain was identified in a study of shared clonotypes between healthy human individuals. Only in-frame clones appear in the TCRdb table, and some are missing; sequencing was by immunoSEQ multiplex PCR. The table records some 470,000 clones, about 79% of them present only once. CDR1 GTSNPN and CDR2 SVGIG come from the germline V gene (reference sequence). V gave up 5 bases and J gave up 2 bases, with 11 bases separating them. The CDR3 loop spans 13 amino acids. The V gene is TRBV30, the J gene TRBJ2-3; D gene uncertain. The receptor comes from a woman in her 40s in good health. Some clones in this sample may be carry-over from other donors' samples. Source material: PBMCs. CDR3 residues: CAWVARNTDTQYF. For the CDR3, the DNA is TGTGCCTGGGTAGCACGGAACACAGATACGCAGTATTTT.